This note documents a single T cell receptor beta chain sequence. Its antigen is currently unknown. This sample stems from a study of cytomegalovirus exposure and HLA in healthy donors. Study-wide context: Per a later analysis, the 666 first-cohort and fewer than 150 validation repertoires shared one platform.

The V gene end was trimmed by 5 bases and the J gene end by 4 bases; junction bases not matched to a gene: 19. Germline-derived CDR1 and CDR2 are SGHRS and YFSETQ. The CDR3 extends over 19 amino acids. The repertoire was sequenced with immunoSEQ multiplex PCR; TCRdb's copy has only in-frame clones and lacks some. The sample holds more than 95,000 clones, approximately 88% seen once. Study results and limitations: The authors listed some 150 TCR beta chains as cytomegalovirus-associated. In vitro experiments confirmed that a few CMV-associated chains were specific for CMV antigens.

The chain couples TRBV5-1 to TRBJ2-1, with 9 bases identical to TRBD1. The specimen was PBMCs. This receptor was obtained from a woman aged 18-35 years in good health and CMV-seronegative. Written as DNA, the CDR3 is TGCGCCAGCAGTTCCGACAGGGGGTTCCTAGCGGACCAATACAATGAGCAGTTCTTC. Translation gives CASSSDRGFLADQYNEQFF.